A single TCR beta chain is shown here with its context. Its antigen is undetermined. Assay used: immunoSEQ multiplex PCR; TCRdb lists only in-frame clones, some missing. The sample lists 75,000 to 95,000 clones, approximately 91% occurring once. These data are taken from a study of T cell responses to AZD1222 COVID-19 vaccine. Findings and caveats of the study: Researchers took repertoire samples only after the peak T cell response had come.

The CDR3 covers 16 residues. The V and J ends lost 4 bases and 7 bases, in that order; junction bases with no gene match: 7. Germline CDR1 is SGHVS and CDR2 is FNYEAQ. The source is an adult in good health. The starting material was peripheral blood, obtained on day 0 of AZD1222 vaccination. This chain connects TRBV7-6 to TRBJ2-1; TRBD2 matches 13 bases. The CDR3 spells CASSSNLGLAGNEQFF. The CDR3 DNA sequence: TGTGCCAGCAGCTCCAATCTGGGACTAGCGGGAAATGAGCAGTTCTTC.